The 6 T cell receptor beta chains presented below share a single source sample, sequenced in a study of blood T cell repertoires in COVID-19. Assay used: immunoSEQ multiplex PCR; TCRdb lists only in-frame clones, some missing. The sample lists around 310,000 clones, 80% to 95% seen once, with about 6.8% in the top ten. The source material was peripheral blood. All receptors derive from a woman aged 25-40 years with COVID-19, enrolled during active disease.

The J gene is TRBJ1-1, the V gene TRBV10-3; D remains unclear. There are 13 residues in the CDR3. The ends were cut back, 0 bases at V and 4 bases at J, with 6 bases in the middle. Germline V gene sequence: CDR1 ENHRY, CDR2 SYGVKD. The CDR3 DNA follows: TGTGCCATCAGTGAGTCCGAGGGCACTGAAGCTTTCTTT. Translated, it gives CAISESEGTEAFF.

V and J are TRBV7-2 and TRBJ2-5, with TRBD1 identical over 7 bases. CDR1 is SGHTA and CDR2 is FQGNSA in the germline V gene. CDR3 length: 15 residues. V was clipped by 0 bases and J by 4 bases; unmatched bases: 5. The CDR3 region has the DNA TGTGCCAGCAGCTTAGCGCGGCAGGGGGTAGAGACCCAGTACTTC. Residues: CASSLARQGVETQYF.

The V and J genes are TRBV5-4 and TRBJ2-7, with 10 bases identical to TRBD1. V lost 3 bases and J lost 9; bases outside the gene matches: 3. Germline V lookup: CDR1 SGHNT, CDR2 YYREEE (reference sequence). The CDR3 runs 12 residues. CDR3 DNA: TGTGCCAGCAGCTCGGACAGGGGGGCGCAGTACTTC. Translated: CASSSDRGAQYF. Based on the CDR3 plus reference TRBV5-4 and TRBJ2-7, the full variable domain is ETGVTQSPTHLIKTRGQQVTLRCSSQSGHNTVSWYQQALGQGPQFIFQYYREEENGRGNFPPRFSGLQFPNYSSELNVNALELDDSALYLCASSSDRGAQYFGPGTRLTVT.

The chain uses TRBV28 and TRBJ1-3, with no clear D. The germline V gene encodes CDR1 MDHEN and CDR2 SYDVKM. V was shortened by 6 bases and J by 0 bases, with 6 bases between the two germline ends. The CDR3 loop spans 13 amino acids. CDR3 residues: CASRVYSGNTIYF. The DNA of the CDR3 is TGTGCCAGCAGGGTCTACTCTGGAAACACCATATATTTT.

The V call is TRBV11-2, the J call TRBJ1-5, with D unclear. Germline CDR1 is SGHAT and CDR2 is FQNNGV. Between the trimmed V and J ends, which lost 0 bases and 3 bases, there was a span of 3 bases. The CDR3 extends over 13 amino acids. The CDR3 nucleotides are TGTGCCAGCAGCTTAGAGGCCAATCAGCCCCAGCATTTT. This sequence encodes CASSLEANQPQHF.

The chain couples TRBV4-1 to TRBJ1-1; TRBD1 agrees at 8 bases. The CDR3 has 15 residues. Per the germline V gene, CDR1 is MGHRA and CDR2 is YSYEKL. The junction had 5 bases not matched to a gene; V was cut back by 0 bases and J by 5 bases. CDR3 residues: CASSQDRGLGTEAFF. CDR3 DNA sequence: TGCGCCAGCAGCCAAGACAGGGGGCTGGGAACTGAAGCTTTCTTT.